This T cell receptor beta chain was observed in a study of cytomegalovirus exposure and HLA in healthy donors. It was with 60 Vbeta and 13 Jbeta primers that the PCR ran. Libraries were prepared by immunoSEQ multiplex PCR; TCRdb keeps only in-frame clonotypes and omits some of them. Here the sample spans more than 200,000 clones, 85% to 90% being singletons. CDR1 is SQVTM and CDR2 is ANQGSEA in the germline V gene. Trimming took 5 bases from V and 3 from J; bases not matched to a gene: 6. This CDR3 has 14 amino acids. Concerning this clone itself: Its target is unknown.

The study's findings and limits: As was reported, the HLA-A and HLA-B alleles of most subjects were accurately predicted from TCR beta sequences. CMV serostatus was the only immune exposure information that was available.

The receptor was isolated from a human donor in good health. The sequencing input was PBMCs. V is TRBV29-1 and J is TRBJ2-5; 10 nucleotides line up with TRBD2. The CDR3 sequence is CSVYGLAVKETQYF. The CDR3 coding sequence is TGCAGCGTTTATGGACTAGCGGTAAAAGAGACCCAGTACTTC.